These 27 T cell receptor beta chains were sequenced from one sample in a study of T cells in Graves' hyperthyroidism and ophthalmopathy. It was RNA transcripts that yielded the amplified TCR beta CDR3 regions. Primed by the HTBI set, a first-round RT-PCR was run on the TCR CDR3. Each CDR3 protein is one row after TCRdb ran MiXCR on the multiplex PCR reads. Seen here are around 600,000 distinct CDR3 sequences, around 15% observed once, and the top ten hold roughly an eighth. The source material was blood. These receptors all stem from a woman in her fifties or sixties with Graves' ophthalmopathy.

This rearrangement joins TRBV28 to TRBJ1-1; D unresolved. Germline CDR1 MDHEN, CDR2 SYDVKM. Trimming left V 8 bases short and J 2 bases short, with 9 bases between. CDR3 size: 12 residues. The CDR3 spells CASGFSNTEAFF. CDR3 in DNA: TGTGCCAGCGGCTTCAGTAACACTGAAGCTTTCTTT.

This clonotype was seen at least ten times. This chain links TRBV20-1 with TRBJ2-7, with D uncertain. The V gene's germline CDR1 is DFQATT and CDR2 SNEGSKA (reference sequence). V was clipped by 0 bases and J by 2 bases, with 8 bases between them. This CDR3 contains 13 residues. The CDR3: CSARDWQTYEQYF. The CDR3 bases are TGCAGTGCTAGAGATTGGCAGACCTACGAGCAGTACTTC.

J is TRBJ2-1 and V is TRBV6-1, with TRBD2 identical over 8 bases. Germline V CDR1 and CDR2: MNHNS, SASEGT. The CDR3 runs 18 residues. Losses at the gene ends were 7 bases for V and 3 bases for J; bases not matched to a gene: 17. For the CDR3, the DNA is TGTGCCAGCATTGGAACGGGGGGGCTCCGACCCTACTACAATGAGCAGTTCTTC. This sequence encodes CASIGTGGLRPYYNEQFF.

V and J are TRBV3-1 and TRBJ1-2; D remains unclear. Trimming removed 6 bases at V and 7 bases at J, with 24 bases between. Germline V gene sequence: CDR1 LGHDT, CDR2 YNNKEL (reference sequence). The length of the CDR3 is 16 residues. CDR3 region: CASRRQNDFMGGGYTF. Written as DNA, the CDR3 is TGTGCCAGCAGGAGGCAAAACGATTTTATGGGTGGTGGCTACACCTTC.

In this sample, this clonotype turned up many times. The chain uses TRBV7-2 and TRBJ2-7; no firm D call. The CDR3 is 14 residues long. V was pared by 3 bases and J by 2 bases, with 11 bases between. The germline CDR1 and CDR2 sequences are SGHTA and FQGNSA. CDR3 sequence reads: CASSFEPTTYEQYF. CDR3 sequence (DNA): TGTGCCAGCAGCTTCGAACCGACAACCTACGAGCAGTACTTC.

The chain uses TRBV11-2 and TRBJ2-2; the D gene could be TRBD1 or TRBD2 (5 bases each). CDR1 SGHAT and CDR2 FQNNGV come from the germline V gene. V was clipped by 1 base and J by 0 bases, with 12 bases between them. The CDR3 sequence is 17 residues long. The CDR3 DNA sequence: TGTGCCAGCAGCTTAGGGACATGGACTCCGAACACCGGGGAGCTGTTTTTT. Amino acids: CASSLGTWTPNTGELFF.

The chain employs TRBV5-1 and TRBJ1-1, with D unresolved. Between the trimmed V and J ends, which lost 1 base and 3 bases, there was a span of 13 bases. This CDR3 comprises 15 residues. Germline loops: CDR1 SGHRS, CDR2 YFSETQ. The CDR3: CASSLLTGTDTEAFF. CDR3 sequence (DNA): TGCGCCAGCAGCTTGCTGACCGGTACAGACACTGAAGCTTTCTTT.

This clonotype occurred once. J is TRBJ2-3 and V is TRBV20-1; TRBD2 agrees at 13 bases. The CDR3 runs 16 residues. Germline values: CDR1 DFQATT, CDR2 SNEGSKA (reference sequence). With V trimmed by 1 base and J by 6 bases, 7 bases remained unmatched. CDR3 nucleotides: TGCAGTGCTAGAGGCGGGACTAGCGGGATGGGGGATACGCAGTATTTT. This encodes CSARGGTSGMGDTQYF.

In its sample, this clonotype was seen a few times. V usage is TRBV20-1 and J usage is TRBJ1-2; 8 bases map to TRBD1. The CDR3 contains 17 residues. The ends lost 0 bases at V and 8 bases at J; junction bases unmatched: 17. The V gene's germline CDR1 is DFQATT and CDR2 SNEGSKA (reference sequence). CDR3 sequence: CSARDHSRGRSMGGYTF. The CDR3 DNA sequence: TGCAGTGCTAGAGATCATAGCAGGGGGCGCAGTATGGGGGGCTACACCTTC.

At least ten counts were recorded for this clonotype. This chain links TRBV27 with TRBJ2-7, with 8 positions matching TRBD1. V gave up 1 base and J gave up 2 bases; unmatched junction bases: 7. Germline V CDR1 and CDR2: MNHEY, SMNVEV (reference sequence). The CDR3 is 16 amino acids. The CDR3 sequence is CASSLLRTGRPYEQYF. CDR3 bases: TGTGCCAGCAGTTTATTGCGGACAGGGAGGCCCTACGAGCAGTACTTC.

In its sample, this clonotype was seen a few times. The V gene is TRBV15, the J gene TRBJ1-6, with unresolved D. This CDR3 spans 13 amino acids. Germline V gives CDR1 LNHNV, CDR2 YYDKDF (reference sequence). Deletions cut 0 bases from V and 9 bases from J, with 6 bases between. CDR3 loop: CATSRDLSSPLHF. Written as DNA, the CDR3 is TGTGCCACCAGCAGAGATCTAAGTTCACCCCTCCACTTT.

This clonotype was counted ten times or more. This chain joins TRBV5-1 and TRBJ2-1; 9 nucleotides align to TRBD1. J gave up 4 bases and V 4 bases, and 6 bases lay outside the gene matches. Germline V gene lookup returns CDR1 SGHRS and CDR2 YFSETQ. The CDR3 spans 15 residues. The CDR3 region has the DNA TGCGCCAGCAGCCTAATGGGACAGGGATACAATGAGCAGTTCTTC. Translation: CASSLMGQGYNEQFF.

In its sample, this clonotype was seen many times. The chain employs TRBV30 and TRBJ1-1; perhaps TRBD1 as D (5 bases). CDR1 is GTSNPN and CDR2 is SVGIG in the germline V gene (reference sequence). Trimming left V 0 bases short and J 2 bases short, with 10 bases between. The CDR3 consists of 14 residues. The CDR3 loop reads CAWSVVRANTEAFF. CDR3 nucleotide sequence: TGTGCCTGGAGTGTCGTCAGGGCAAACACTGAAGCTTTCTTT. Full variable domain (missing parts from reference TRBV30 and TRBJ1-1): SQTIHQWPATLVQPVGSPLSLECTVEGTSNPNLYWYRQAAGRGLQLLFYSVGIGQISSEVPQNLSASRPQDRQFILSSKKLLLSDSGFYLCAWSVVRANTEAFFGQGTRLTVV.

V usage is TRBV11-3 and J usage is TRBJ2-7; D gene unclear. Germline CDR1 reads SGHNT; CDR2 reads YENEEA. V was shortened by 1 base and J by 5 bases, with 9 bases between the two germline ends. The CDR3 length is 13 residues. As DNA, the CDR3 is TGTGCCAGCAGCTTAGGGGTGGCAGACGAGCAGTACTTC. This codes for CASSLGVADEQYF. Looking up the rest from reference TRBV11-3 and TRBJ2-7 gives the full variable domain: EAGVVQSPRYKIIEKKQPVAFWCNPISGHNTLYWYLQNLGQGPELLIRYENEEAVDDSQLPKDRFSAERLKGVDSTLKIQPAELGDSAVYLCASSLGVADEQYFGPGTRLTVT.

This clonotype occurred many times. This chain links TRBV18 with TRBJ1-1; D ambiguous. The germline V gene encodes CDR1 KGHSH and CDR2 LQKENI. V was pared by 3 bases and J by 3 bases, with 14 bases between. The CDR3 has 15 amino acids. CDR3 bases: TGTGCCAGCTCACCGTCCATCGGACGGGACACTGAAGCTTTCTTT. Translated: CASSPSIGRDTEAFF.

Ten or more counts support this clonotype. The chain carries TRBV24-1 and TRBJ1-5, with D tentatively TRBD1 (6 bases). Trimming pared 4 bases from V and 5 bases from J, leaving 8 bases between. The length of the CDR3 is 13 residues. Looked up from germline, CDR1 is KGHDR and CDR2 is SFDVKD. This chain's CDR3 is CATSEGGYQPQHF. The CDR3 bases are TGTGCCACCAGTGAAGGGGGATATCAGCCCCAGCATTTT.

This clonotype has ten or more counts. J is TRBJ2-7 and V is TRBV29-1; D gene uncertain. Germline CDR1 reads SQVTM; CDR2 reads ANQGSEA. This CDR3 comprises 12 residues. Deletions cut 5 bases from V and 0 bases from J, with 8 bases between. CDR3 in DNA: TGCAGCGTTACCTCACTCTCCTACGAGCAGTACTTC. Translation gives CSVTSLSYEQYF.

The rearrangement links TRBV24-1 to TRBJ2-1; D possibly corresponds to TRBD2 (6 bases). Germline V CDR1 and CDR2: KGHDR, SFDVKD. The CDR3 sequence is 14 residues long. The V end was cut by 0 bases, the J end by 7 bases, with 9 bases between. The CDR3 is CATSDLGGRNEQFF. In DNA form, the CDR3 reads TGTGCCACCAGTGATTTGGGGGGGAGAAATGAGCAGTTCTTC.

This clonotype was observed a handful of times. The V gene is TRBV4-3, the J gene TRBJ1-4; no clear D. Germline V CDR1 and CDR2: LGHNA, YSLEER. CDR3 length equals 16 residues. V was trimmed by 0 bases and J by 0 bases, leaving 8 bases between them. The CDR3 nucleotides are TGCGCCAGCAGCCAAGAAGGCTACTCAACTAATGAAAAACTGTTTTTT. Its protein is CASSQEGYSTNEKLFF.

In this sample, this clonotype turned up many times. The rearrangement uses TRBV20-1 and TRBJ2-4; D gene unclear. The germline V gene encodes CDR1 DFQATT and CDR2 SNEGSKA (reference sequence). The CDR3 runs 16 residues. Trimming removed 0 bases from V and 1 base from J, with 13 bases in between. The CDR3 loop is CSARDLSSFAKNIQYF. In DNA, the CDR3 is TGCAGTGCTAGAGATCTTAGCAGTTTCGCCAAAAACATTCAGTACTTC.

The J gene is TRBJ2-5, the V gene TRBV6-1, with TRBD1 as a possible D gene (6 bases). Trimming stripped 4 bases from V and 5 bases from J, with 11 bases between. This CDR3 contains 13 residues. The germline V gene encodes CDR1 MNHNS and CDR2 SASEGT. For the CDR3, the DNA is TGTGCCAGCAGTGGACAGGTCCGGGAGACCCAGTACTTC. Residues: CASSGQVRETQYF.

This clonotype was detected many times. The chain has TRBV7-8 and TRBJ1-1; tentative D call: TRBD1 (5 bases). V lost 0 bases and J lost 5, with 13 bases in between. Per the germline V gene, CDR1 is SGHVS and CDR2 is FQNEAQ. The CDR3 has 15 amino acids. The CDR3 loop reads CASSLAGGGRTEAFF. The CDR3, as DNA: TGTGCCAGCAGCTTAGCCGGGGGGGGAAGGACTGAAGCTTTCTTT.

This clonotype was counted many times. The V and J genes are TRBV6-5 and TRBJ1-1, with a tentative D call TRBD1 (6 bases). The length of the CDR3 is 13 residues. Trimming took off 3 bases at V and 5 bases at J, with 10 bases between the two ends. Germline CDR1 reads MNHEY; CDR2 reads SVGAGI. Here the CDR3 reads CASSYRGQTEAFF. For the CDR3, the DNA is TGTGCCAGCAGTTATCGGGGGCAGACTGAAGCTTTCTTT.

Ten or more counts support this clonotype. The rearrangement uses TRBV4-3 and TRBJ1-5; D not resolved. V was clipped by 0 bases and J by 3 bases, with 9 bases between them. From germline, CDR1 is LGHNA and CDR2 YSLEER. The CDR3 has 15 residues. CDR3 protein: CASSQEQSFNQPQHF. The CDR3 nucleotides are TGCGCCAGCAGCCAAGAGCAGAGCTTCAATCAGCCCCAGCATTTT.

This clonotype occurred many times. The chain recombines TRBV6-1 with TRBJ1-2, with 7 bases lining up with TRBD1. This CDR3 is 15 amino acids long. From germline, CDR1 is MNHNS and CDR2 SASEGT. After removal of 6 bases from V and 4 bases from J, the junction contained 11 bases not matched to a gene. The CDR3 loop is CASRRDSEGGYGYTF. The CDR3 DNA reads as TGTGCCAGCAGGAGGGACAGCGAAGGCGGCTATGGCTACACCTTC.

The chain is built from TRBV5-1 and TRBJ1-4; D gene uncertain. This CDR3 comprises 15 residues. Germline lookup yields CDR1 SGHRS and CDR2 YFSETQ. Trimming cost V 0 bases and J 8 bases, with 14 bases left between them. The CDR3 region is CASSLDAAAGEKLFF. CDR3 sequence (DNA): TGCGCCAGCAGCTTGGACGCCGCAGCGGGAGAAAAACTGTTTTTT.

This clonotype was observed a few times. The rearrangement uses TRBV14 and TRBJ1-1; TRBD1 agrees at 7 bases. Germline-derived CDR1 and CDR2 are SGHDN and FVKESK. Trimming cost V 5 bases and J 1 base; bases outside gene matches: 13. CDR3 length: 17 residues. CDR3 coding DNA: TGTGCCAGCAGCTCAGACAGGGATGGACTTAGGAACACTGAAGCTTTCTTT. Its translation: CASSSDRDGLRNTEAFF. Full variable domain (remainder filled in from reference TRBV14 and TRBJ1-1): EAGVTQFPSHSVIEKGQTVTLRCDPISGHDNLYWYRRVMGKEIKFLLHFVKESKQDESGMPNNRFLAERTGGTYSTLKVQPAELEDSGVYFCASSSDRDGLRNTEAFFGQGTRLTVV.